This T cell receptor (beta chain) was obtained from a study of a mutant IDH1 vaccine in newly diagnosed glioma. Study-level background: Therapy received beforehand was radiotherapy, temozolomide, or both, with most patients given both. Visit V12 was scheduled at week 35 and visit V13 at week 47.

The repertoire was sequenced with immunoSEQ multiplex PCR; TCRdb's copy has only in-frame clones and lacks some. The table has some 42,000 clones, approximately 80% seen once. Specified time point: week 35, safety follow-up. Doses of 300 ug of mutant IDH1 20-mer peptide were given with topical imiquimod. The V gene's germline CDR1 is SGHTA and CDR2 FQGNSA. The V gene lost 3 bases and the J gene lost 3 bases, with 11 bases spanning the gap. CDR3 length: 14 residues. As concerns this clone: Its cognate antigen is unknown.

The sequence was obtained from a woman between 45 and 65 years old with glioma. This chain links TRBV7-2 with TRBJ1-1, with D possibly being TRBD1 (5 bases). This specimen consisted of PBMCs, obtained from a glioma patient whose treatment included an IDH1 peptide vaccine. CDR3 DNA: TGTGCCAGCAGCTTCAGGGTCGGAGACACTGAAGCTTTCTTT. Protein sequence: CASSFRVGDTEAFF.